This T cell receptor beta chain is drawn from a study of blood T cell repertoires in COVID-19. Method: immunoSEQ multiplex PCR; TCRdb's copy keeps in-frame clones and lacks some. The sample comprises roughly 30,000 clones, around nine tenths of which are singletons, and over 8.5% rests with the top ten. In germline, CDR1 is SGHTA, CDR2 FQGNSA. The CDR3 extends over 14 amino acids. Unmatched junction bases numbered 4, after V lost 3 bases and J lost 7 bases. Material: peripheral blood. The rearrangement uses TRBV7-2 and TRBJ2-2, with 8 positions matching TRBD1. This receptor was obtained from a human donor in a cohort sampled during active COVID-19. The CDR3 DNA is TGTGCCAGCAGCTTTTTGACAGGGGTCGGGGAGCTGTTTTTT. Its translation: CASSFLTGVGELFF.